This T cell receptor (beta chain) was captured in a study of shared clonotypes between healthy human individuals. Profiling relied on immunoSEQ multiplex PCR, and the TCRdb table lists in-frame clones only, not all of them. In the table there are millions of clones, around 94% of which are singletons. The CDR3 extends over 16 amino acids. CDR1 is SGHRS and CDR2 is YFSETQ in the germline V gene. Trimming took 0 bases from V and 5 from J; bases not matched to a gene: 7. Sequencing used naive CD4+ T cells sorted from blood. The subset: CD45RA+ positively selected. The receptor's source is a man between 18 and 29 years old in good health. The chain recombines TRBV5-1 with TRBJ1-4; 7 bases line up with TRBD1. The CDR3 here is CASSLEPTGLNEKLFF. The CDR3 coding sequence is TGCGCCAGCAGCTTGGAACCGACAGGGTTGAATGAAAAACTGTTTTTT.